The present T cell receptor beta chain was sequenced within a study of T cell repertoires in cytomegalovirus infection. MiXCR, applied by TCRdb to the reads, yields one record per CDR3 protein. The table has fewer than 700,000 distinct CDR3 sequences, 20% to 25% seen once. Germline CDR1 is WSHSY and CDR2 is SAAADI. Trimming left V 8 bases short and J 5 bases short, with 12 bases between. This CDR3 is built from 12 residues. This clonotype was sampled from a human donor in good health (CMV status not recorded). Some clones in this sample may be carry-over from other donors' samples. The sample was CD8+ T cells from PBMCs. The rearrangement uses TRBV10-2 and TRBJ1-2, with D tentatively TRBD1 (6 bases). The CDR3 DNA follows: TGCGCCAGCCAGGGACAAACGTATGGCTACACCTTC. It yields the protein CASQGQTYGYTF.